The entry that follows covers one T cell receptor beta chain sequence. Its antigen is unidentified. Sequencing was performed with immunoSEQ multiplex PCR; in TCRdb, only in-frame clones are kept and a portion is missing. The repertoire holds 15,000 to 20,000 clones, with 60% to 80% as singletons. The data are from a study of neoadjuvant nivolumab and ipilimumab in lung cancer. Study context: The combination arm added day-1 ipilimumab 1 mg/kg to nivolumab 3 mg/kg on days 1, 15, 29.

Germline V gene lookup returns CDR1 MGHRA and CDR2 YSYEKL. This CDR3 has 17 amino acids. V lost 1 base to trimming and J lost 3 bases, with 18 bases between them. Findings of the study overall: TCR sequencing covered a small number of samples. From pretherapy to surgery, tumor richness and clonality rose with dual therapy. Blood richness before therapy tracked richness in tumors resected after neoadjuvant therapy.

The sequences come from tumor tissue, collected after neoadjuvant nivolumab, alone or with ipilimumab, at or shortly before surgery. The rearrangement uses TRBV4-1 and TRBJ1-1; a possible D gene is TRBD1 (5 bases). The clonotype was recovered from an adult with non-small cell lung cancer. The CDR3 bases are TGCGCCAGCAGCCAAGCGGTACAGGTGGATAGATACACTGAAGCTTTCTTT. Amino acid sequence: CASSQAVQVDRYTEAFF.